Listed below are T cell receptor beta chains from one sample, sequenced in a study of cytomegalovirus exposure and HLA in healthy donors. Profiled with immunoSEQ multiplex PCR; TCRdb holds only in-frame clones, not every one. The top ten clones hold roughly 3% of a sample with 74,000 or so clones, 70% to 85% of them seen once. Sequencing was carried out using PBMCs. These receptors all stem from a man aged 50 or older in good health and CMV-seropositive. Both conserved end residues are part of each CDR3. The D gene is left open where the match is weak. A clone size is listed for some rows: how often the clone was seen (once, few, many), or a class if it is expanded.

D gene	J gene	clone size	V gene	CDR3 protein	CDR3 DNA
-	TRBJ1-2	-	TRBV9	CASSDDRKPRGYTF	TGTGCCAGCAGCGACGACAGAAAGCCCCGTGGCTACACCTTC
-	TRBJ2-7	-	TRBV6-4	CASSWGFYTYEQYF	TGTGCCAGCAGTTGGGGCTTTTACACCTACGAGCAGTACTTC
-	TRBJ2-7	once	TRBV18	CASSGGDTVYEQYF	TGTGCCAGCTCAGGGGGGGACACAGTCTACGAGCAGTACTTC
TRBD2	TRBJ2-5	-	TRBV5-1	CASSGTSVYQETQYF	TGCGCCAGCTCCGGGACTAGCGTGTATCAAGAGACCCAGTACTTC
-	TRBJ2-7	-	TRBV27	CASSPSAYEQYF	TGTGCCAGCAGTCCCTCGGCCTACGAGCAGTACTTC
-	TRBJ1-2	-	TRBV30	CAWGPQGTYGYTF	TGTGCCTGGGGACCCCAGGGTACCTATGGCTACACCTTC
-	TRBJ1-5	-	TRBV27	CASSPLSRDNQPQHF	TGTGCCAGCAGTCCCCTCTCCAGGGACAATCAGCCCCAGCATTTT
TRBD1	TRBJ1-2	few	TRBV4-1	CASRGYANGQVYGYTF	TGCGCCAGCCGGGGTTATGCGAACGGACAGGTCTATGGCTACACCTTC
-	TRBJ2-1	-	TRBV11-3	CASSLEGGLAYNEQFF	TGTGCCAGCAGCTTAGAGGGAGGCCTTGCCTACAATGAGCAGTTCTTC
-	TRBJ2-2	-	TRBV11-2	CASSFLPPRVGSTGELFF	TGTGCCAGCAGCTTCTTGCCCCCCCGGGTAGGAAGCACCGGGGAGCTGTTTTTT
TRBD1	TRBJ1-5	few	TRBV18	CASSRTGSNQPQHF	TGTGCCAGCTCACGGACAGGGAGTAATCAGCCCCAGCATTTT
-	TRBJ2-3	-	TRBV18	CASSPREDTQYF	TGTGCCAGCTCACCACGAGAGGATACGCAGTATTTT
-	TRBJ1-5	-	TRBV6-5	CASSYSPYTHQPQHF	TGTGCCAGCAGTTACTCGCCGTACACCCATCAGCCCCAGCATTTT
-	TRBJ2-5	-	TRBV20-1	CSAMRETQYF	TGCAGTGCTATGCGGGAGACCCAGTACTTC
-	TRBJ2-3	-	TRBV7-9	CSSSPYGVGGGDTQYF	TGTTCCAGCAGCCCCTATGGTGTTGGGGGCGGAGATACGCAGTATTTT
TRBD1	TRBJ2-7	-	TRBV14	CASSQPGQEFYEQYF	TGTGCCAGCAGCCAACCGGGACAGGAGTTCTACGAGCAGTACTTC
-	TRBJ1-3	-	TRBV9	CASTRGGPSGNTIYF	TGTGCCAGCACCAGGGGCGGACCCTCTGGAAACACCATATATTTT
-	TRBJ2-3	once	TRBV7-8	CASSLASGSLRGSDTQYF	TGTGCCAGCAGCTTAGCTTCGGGCTCCCTAAGAGGGTCAGATACGCAGTATTTT
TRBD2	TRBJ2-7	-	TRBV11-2	CASSLGAAGVVAYEQYF	TGTGCCAGCAGCTTAGGTGCAGCGGGAGTTGTCGCCTACGAGCAGTACTTC
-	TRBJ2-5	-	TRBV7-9	CASSLGTYQETQYF	TGTGCCAGCAGCTTAGGGACATACCAAGAGACCCAGTACTTC
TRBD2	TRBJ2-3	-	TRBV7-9	CASSPKLAGVATDTQYF	TGTGCCAGCAGCCCAAAATTAGCGGGAGTTGCCACAGATACGCAGTATTTT
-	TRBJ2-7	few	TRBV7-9	CASSPPPRLLNEQYF	TGTGCCAGCAGCCCCCCCCCTCGACTCCTTAACGAGCAGTACTTC
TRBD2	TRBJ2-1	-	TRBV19	CASRTSGFENEQFF	TGTGCCAGTCGGACTAGCGGGTTCGAAAATGAGCAGTTCTTC
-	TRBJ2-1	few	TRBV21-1	CASSARLAGGPSSYNEQFF	TGTGCCAGCAGCGCCCGCCTAGCGGGAGGGCCGAGTAGTTACAATGAGCAGTTCTTC
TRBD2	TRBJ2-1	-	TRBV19	CASSIISGAGGSYNEQFF	TGTGCCAGTAGTATCATCAGCGGAGCGGGAGGCTCCTACAATGAGCAGTTCTTC
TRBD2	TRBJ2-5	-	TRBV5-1	CASSNLLAEQETQYF	TGCGCCAGCAGTAACCTCCTAGCGGAACAAGAGACCCAGTACTTC
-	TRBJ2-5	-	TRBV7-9	CASSLGPGGGDETQYF	TGTGCCAGCAGCTTAGGCCCTGGGGGAGGCGATGAGACCCAGTACTTC
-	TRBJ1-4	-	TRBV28	CASKSNEKLFF	TGTGCCAGCAAGAGTAATGAAAAACTGTTTTTT
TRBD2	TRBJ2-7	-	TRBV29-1	CSVSGTSGGTYEQYF	TGCAGCGTGTCCGGGACTAGCGGGGGCACCTACGAGCAGTACTTC
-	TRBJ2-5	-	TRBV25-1	CASSDRHQETQYF	TGTGCCAGCAGTGATCGTCACCAAGAGACCCAGTACTTC
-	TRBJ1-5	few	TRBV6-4	CASSVGIPGHPYF	TGTGCCAGCAGTGTCGGCATTCCGGGACATCCGTATTTT
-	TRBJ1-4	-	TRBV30	CAWKYTGTTNEKLFF	TGTGCCTGGAAATATACAGGAACAACTAATGAAAAACTGTTTTTT
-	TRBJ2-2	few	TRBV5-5	CASILEGLSNTGELFF	TGTGCCAGCATCCTAGAGGGACTGTCGAACACCGGGGAGCTGTTTTTT
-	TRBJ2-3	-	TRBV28	CASSLLRDTQYF	TGTGCCAGCAGCCTTCTTCGAGATACGCAGTATTTT
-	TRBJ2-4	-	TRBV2	CASSEVLAKNIQYF	TGTGCCAGCAGTGAGGTACTAGCCAAAAACATTCAGTACTTC
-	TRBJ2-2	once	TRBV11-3	CASSLVSLNTGELFF	TGTGCCAGCAGCTTAGTTTCCCTGAACACCGGGGAGCTGTTTTTT
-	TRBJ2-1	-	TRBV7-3	CASSPGFYNEQFF	TGTGCCAGCAGCCCCGGGTTCTACAATGAGCAGTTCTTC
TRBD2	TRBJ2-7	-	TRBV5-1	CASSLGSSGRAYEQYF	TGCGCCAGCAGCTTGGGTTCCAGCGGGAGGGCCTACGAGCAGTACTTC
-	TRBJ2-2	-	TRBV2	CASIEYRNTGELFF	TGTGCCAGCATCGAGTACCGGAACACCGGGGAGCTGTTTTTT
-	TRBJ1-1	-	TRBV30	CAWSVRHQGIEAFF	TGTGCCTGGAGTGTACGACACCAGGGGATTGAAGCTTTCTTT
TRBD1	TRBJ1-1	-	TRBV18	CASSPIGTANTEAFF	TGTGCCAGCTCACCGATCGGGACAGCGAACACTGAAGCTTTCTTT